A single sample gave rise to the 11 T cell receptor beta chains below, sequenced in a study of control samples from healthy donors and cancer patients. Clones were sequenced by immunoSEQ multiplex PCR, and TCRdb holds only the in-frame ones, with some missing. Of tens of thousands of clones listed, roughly 91% are singletons. Sequencing input: PBMCs. Source of these receptors: a woman between 50 and 59 years old with colorectal cancer.

J is TRBJ1-5 and V is TRBV6-2 or TRBV6-3; D gene uncertain. The CDR3 length is 14 residues. Per the germline V gene, CDR1 is MNHEY and CDR2 is SVGEGT. The germline V and J ends were trimmed by 2 bases and 7 bases, with 12 bases remaining between them. The CDR3 sequence is CASSYGEEWQPQHF. The CDR3 DNA follows: TGTGCCAGCAGTTACGGGGAGGAGTGGCAGCCCCAGCATTTT.

The chain employs TRBV29-1 and TRBJ2-1; tentative D call: TRBD1 (6 bases). The germline V gene encodes CDR1 SQVTM and CDR2 ANQGSEA. There are 11 residues in the CDR3. V was clipped by 7 bases and J by 5 bases, with 9 bases between them. The CDR3 loop is CSGGQNNEQFF. The CDR3 bases are TGCAGCGGCGGACAGAACAATGAGCAGTTCTTC.

The gene calls are TRBV18 and TRBJ1-2; D possibly corresponds to TRBD1 (6 bases). The germline gives CDR1 KGHSH, CDR2 LQKENI. The CDR3 runs to 16 residues. Trimming removed 3 bases at V and 1 base at J, with 15 bases between. CDR3 amino acids: CASSPGLGAINYGYTF. The DNA for the CDR3 is TGTGCCAGCTCACCCGGGTTGGGGGCAATTAACTATGGCTACACCTTC.

The J gene is TRBJ2-3, the V gene TRBV5-1, with 11 bases identical to TRBD2. Germline lookup yields CDR1 SGHRS and CDR2 YFSETQ. CDR3 length: 17 amino acids. J gave up 6 bases and V 4 bases, and 13 bases lay outside the gene matches. The CDR3 is CASSQAPSGGSSDTQYF. The CDR3 DNA is TGCGCCAGCAGCCAAGCCCCTAGCGGGGGGTCCTCTGATACGCAGTATTTT.

This clone is a singleton in its sample. The chain employs TRBV12-3 or TRBV12-4 and TRBJ1-2, with unresolved D. Trimming left V 6 bases short and J 13 bases short, with 18 bases between. CDR3 length: 12 residues. Written as DNA, the CDR3 is TGTGCCAGCAGCTCATACACGAGGCCGTGCACCTTC. Amino acid sequence: CASSSYTRPCTF.

This chain uses TRBV7-8 with TRBJ1-6; D might be TRBD1 (6 bases). Trimming removed 5 bases from V and 10 bases from J, with 12 bases in between. CDR3 size: 13 residues. CDR1 SGHVS and CDR2 FQNEAQ come from the germline V gene. CDR3 in DNA: TGTGCCAGCAGCCTCAACAGGGACTCACCCCTCCACTTT. Translation gives CASSLNRDSPLHF.

The chain joins TRBV19 to TRBJ2-2, with a weak D call TRBD2 (7 bases). Trimming removed 5 bases at V and 4 bases at J, with 17 bases between. The V gene's germline CDR1 is LNHDA and CDR2 SQIVND (reference sequence). The CDR3 has 16 amino acids. The CDR3 nucleotides are TGTGCCAGTAGTGGGAGGGGGGGCCAGGTCACCGGGGAGCTGTTTTTT. Protein: CASSGRGGQVTGELFF.

CDR3 sequence: CASIGSGEWTGELFF. The CDR3 nucleotides read TGTGCCAGTATTGGATCGGGGGAATGGACCGGGGAGCTGTTTTTT. The chain combines TRBV19 with TRBJ2-2; D may be TRBD2 (6 bases). The CDR3 contains 15 residues. Trimming removed 7 bases at V and 5 bases at J, with 17 bases between. The germline V gene has CDR1 LNHDA and CDR2 SQIVND (reference sequence).

The gene calls are TRBV2 and TRBJ1-5; D is possibly TRBD1 (6 bases). With 2 bases removed from V and 1 base from J, the gap between germline ends came to 9 bases. CDR3 length: 15 residues. From germline, CDR1 is SNHLY and CDR2 FYNNEI. CDR3 region: CASSERRGSNQPQHF. CDR3 bases: TGTGCCAGCAGTGAAAGGAGGGGGAGCAATCAGCCCCAGCATTTT.

The chain joins TRBV30 to TRBJ1-1; TRBD1 matches at 7 bases. V lost 0 bases, J lost 4 bases, and 8 bases stayed unmatched. The CDR3 covers 15 residues. Germline V gene data show CDR1 as GTSNPN and CDR2 as SVGIG (reference sequence). The CDR3 region is CAWSVPGQWGTEAFF. CDR3 coding DNA: TGTGCCTGGAGTGTCCCGGGACAGTGGGGCACTGAAGCTTTCTTT.

As DNA, the CDR3 is TGTGCCAGCAACAGTTGGGGCAGGAGCTCCTATAATTCACCCCTCCACTTT. Translation gives CASNSWGRSSYNSPLHF. The chain joins TRBV6-4 to TRBJ1-6; D is perhaps TRBD1 (5 bases). CDR3 size: 17 residues. Between the trimmed V and J ends, which lost 7 bases and 0 bases, there was a span of 16 bases. The V gene's germline CDR1 is MRHNA and CDR2 SNTAGT.